This TCR beta chain was documented in a study of technical replicates of blood from a handful of donors (dated by TCRdb to 2015 to 2018). A remark on this clone: The antigen it recognizes is unknown. The record has no base qualities; no much larger clone is one base away.

The method was the immunoSEQ multiplex PCR assay. Imported from immuneACCESS, the table was reduced by TCRdb to in-frame sequences with V and J called. These copies leave out some clones; in studies compared against another copy, an unresolved V gene accounts for under half, and the cause of the remainder is not known. Present in this sample are around 95,000 clones, 90% to 95% of which were seen just once. Roughly 0.22% of the sample belongs to the ten largest clones. The CDR3 goes from the cysteine to the phenylalanine over 13 residues. This entry keeps only the CDR3 DNA: 39 bases, framed from base 1. CDR1 SNHLY and CDR2 FYNNEI were looked up in the germline V gene. V loses 4 bases, J loses 3 bases, and the germline ends lie 9 bases apart.

The receptor chain draws on TRBV2 and TRBJ1-1, with the D gene not confidently named. The sequence was collected from a human donor in good health. Input material: T cells isolated from PBMCs. CDR3 region: CASSGQLDTEAFF. The nucleotide sequence is TGTGCCAGCAGTGGTCAGTTGGACACTGAAGCTTTCTTT.